This T cell receptor (beta chain) was observed in a study of PD-1 blockade in classical Hodgkin lymphoma (dated by TCRdb to 2020 to 2021). In the study overall: Nivolumab dosing was 3 mg/kg intravenously every 2 weeks, continuing until either disease progression or unacceptable toxicity. The study used TCR beta sequencing and CyTOF to define a peripheral blood immune signature of response to PD-1 blockade in classical Hodgkin lymphoma. The investigation overall reported the following: The study was restricted to a single clinical trial cohort, and the causes of repertoire differences, possibly disease activity or prior therapy, were left undefined. Newly diagnosed patients were reported to have lower baseline TCR diversity than healthy donors, and relapsed/refractory patients were reported to have lower baseline TCR diversity still. A significant rise by C4D1 was seen in CD4+ but not CD8+ TCR diversity (p=0.0027 vs p=0.16), with the rise being most apparent in complete responders (p=0.02). Among trial patients, those achieving complete response had baseline diversity similar to that of newly diagnosed patients, while diversity was significantly lower in partial responders and progressors. Lower diversity was seen in patients whose nivolumab began less than 1 year after ASCT, and these patients were left out of later analyses so that immune reconstitution would not confound the results.

This specimen's time point label, per the study, means: cycle 1 day 1 (C1D1), immediately before nivolumab initiation. Every trial patient had relapsed after autologous stem cell transplantation, and cohorts A, B and C differed in prior brentuximab vedotin exposure. A total of fewer than 70 patients with relapsed/refractory classical Hodgkin lymphoma made up the trial cohort, and each patient's best overall response was complete response, partial response or progressive disease. Trial patients were treated with single-agent nivolumab in the multi-cohort phase II CheckMate 205 trial. An independent review committee assessed best overall response using the 2007 International Working Group response criteria. PBMCs from the trial were collected at three points: immediately before nivolumab initiation (C1D1), and during therapy at cycle 2 day 1 and cycle 4 day 1. After peripheral blood was drawn into 8 mL Vacutainer Cell Preparation Tubes, PBMCs were isolated by centrifugation and then cryopreserved.

The Qiagen DNeasy kit was used to extract genomic DNA both from unsorted PBMCs and from the negatively selected CD4+ and CD8+ fractions. TCR beta CDR3 regions were amplified by immunoSEQ multiplex PCR using primers annealing to V and J segments. Amplification bias was minimized using a synthetic immune receptor repertoire, and residual bias was removed computationally after sequencing. In the original analysis: Repertoire diversity was quantified as the Shannon entropy index using custom Python scripts. Unsorted, CD4+ and CD8+ repertoires were analyzed separately, except for combined analyses in which CD4+ and CD8+ sequences were merged in silico. A clone counted as expanded when the clone's frequency after treatment rose at least 2-fold relative to C1D1, and clones undetected at baseline were given a pseudocount of 0.5. Clones with 0 or 1 copy at C1D1 were classified as singleton clones, and clones with 2 or more copies were classified as non-singleton clones. Clones expanded in unsorted samples were annotated as CD4+, CD8+ or unknown by matching protein sequences in sorted samples from the same patient. Diversity changes from C1D1 to C4D1 were tested in paired samples using Wilcoxon tests. TCRdb's version of the immuneACCESS table is confined to in-frame rearrangements and falls short of the full clone set. An unresolved V gene accounts for under half of the shortfall where checked; the remainder is of unknown origin. The D gene and trimming were derived from the DNA, and the V and J assignments and clone size from that table. The sample table lists 75,000 to 100,000 clones, roughly 83% of them with a count of one. The top ten clonotypes cover more than 10% of the sample.

Relative to germline, V is 4 bases shorter and J is 3 bases shorter, with 17 bases between their ends. The CDR3 runs 15 amino acids, cysteine and phenylalanine included. The entry retains the CDR3 DNA only, 45 bases that are in frame from base 1. Reading the germline V gene gives CDR1 SGHRS and CDR2 YFSETQ. About this clone: It has no known antigen specificity. Nothing much larger sits one base from this clone, and base qualities are not available.

Sequenced here: peripheral blood mononuclear cells (PBMCs), sampled at baseline. The receptor's source is a human donor with classical Hodgkin lymphoma. The V and J segments used are TRBV5-1 and TRBJ2-7; the D gene cannot be named for sure. The bases are TGCGCCAGCAGCCCCCCTCTGTACAGCGACTACGAGCAGTACTTC. Its product reads: CASSPPLYSDYEQYF.